Each of the 19 T cell receptor beta chains below was sequenced from the same sample in a study of technical replicates of blood from several donors. Method: immunoSEQ multiplex PCR; TCRdb's copy keeps in-frame clones and lacks some. The table has around 50,000 clones, about 93% seen once. Sequencing was performed on PBMCs. The receptors stem from a human donor in good health. Some clones in this sample may be carry-over from other donors' samples.

The CDR3 DNA reads as TGTGCCACCTCTTCCAGCCCCGCGGGGGGAATCCACGAGCAGTACTTC. Translation: CATSSSPAGGIHEQYF. The chain employs TRBV10-3 and TRBJ2-7, with 8 nucleotides matching TRBD2. CDR3 length equals 16 residues. Germline V gene sequence: CDR1 ENHRY, CDR2 SYGVKD. With 10 bases clipped from V and 5 bases from J, the junction kept 19 bases outside the gene matches.

The J gene is TRBJ2-7, the V gene TRBV5-1; a possible D gene is TRBD1 (5 bases). Per germline, CDR1 SGHRS and CDR2 YFSETQ. This CDR3 comprises 15 residues. Trimming cost V 4 bases and J 0 bases, with 14 bases left between them. CDR3 in amino acids: CASSQTEYFSYEQYF. The DNA of the CDR3 is TGCGCCAGCAGCCAGACAGAATATTTCTCCTACGAGCAGTACTTC.

The chain has TRBV9 and TRBJ2-3; D is unresolved. This CDR3 is 12 amino acids long. V lost 2 bases and J lost 4, with 5 bases in between. The germline CDR1 and CDR2 sequences are SGDLS and YYNGEE. The CDR3 loop is CASSVFSDTQYF. The CDR3 nucleotides read TGTGCCAGCAGCGTGTTCTCAGATACGCAGTATTTT.

V and J are TRBV19 and TRBJ2-7; perhaps TRBD1 as D (5 bases). With 1 base removed from V and 4 bases from J, the gap between germline ends came to 11 bases. The CDR3 sequence is 14 residues long. CDR1 is LNHDA, CDR2 SQIVND, per germline (reference sequence). The CDR3 sequence is CASSIASGFYEQYF. The CDR3 DNA reads as TGTGCCAGTAGTATAGCATCAGGGTTTTACGAGCAGTACTTC. The variable domain in full, completed from reference TRBV19 and TRBJ2-7, reads DGGITQSPKYLFRKEGQNVTLSCEQNLNHDAMYWYRQDPGQGLRLIYYSQIVNDFQKGDIAEGYSVSREKKESFPLTVTSAQKNPTAFYLCASSIASGFYEQYFGPGTRLTVT.

This rearrangement joins TRBV9 to TRBJ2-5; 9 nucleotides align to TRBD2. The CDR3 has 17 residues. Trimming took 0 bases from V and 2 from J; bases not matched to a gene: 8. Germline V gives CDR1 SGDLS, CDR2 YYNGEE. The CDR3, as DNA: TGTGCCAGCAGCGTAGGTCGGAGCGGGAGGTCACAAGAGACCCAGTACTTC. It yields the protein CASSVGRSGRSQETQYF. Variable domain in full (rest from reference TRBV9 and TRBJ2-5): DSGVTQTPKHLITATGQRVTLRCSPRSGDLSVYWYQQSLDQGLQFLIQYYNGEERAKGNILERFSAQQFPDLHSELNLSSLELGDSALYFCASSVGRSGRSQETQYFGPGTRLLVL.

This clone was counted once. The chain employs TRBV7-9 and TRBJ2-2, with 7 bases lining up with TRBD1. This CDR3 comprises 16 residues. Germline CDR1 reads SEHNR; CDR2 reads FQNEAQ (reference sequence). With 3 bases clipped from V and 1 base from J, the junction kept 5 bases outside the gene matches. For the CDR3, the DNA is TGTGCCAGCAGCTTGCGATCAGGGGGGAACACCGGGGAGCTGTTTTTT. Protein product: CASSLRSGGNTGELFF.

CDR3 nucleotide sequence: TGTGCCAGCAGCAAAGGGGGACAGGCCAAGAACACTGAAGCTTTCTTT. Translating gives CASSKGGQAKNTEAFF. V is TRBV21-1 and J is TRBJ1-1; the table's TRBD1 call for D was not verified on the DNA. TRBV21-1 is designated a pseudogene. CDR3 length: 16 amino acids.

The chain employs TRBV6-5 and TRBJ1-1; TRBD1 is a possible D gene (5 bases). CDR1 is MNHEY and CDR2 is SVGAGI in the germline V gene. CDR3 length: 14 amino acids. V lost 6 bases, J lost 5 bases, and 16 bases lay in between. The CDR3 nucleotides are TGTGCCAGCAGCAACCAGGGTCTGGGGACTGAAGCTTTCTTT. Protein: CASSNQGLGTEAFF.

This clone showed up just a few times. The chain joins TRBV18 to TRBJ2-2; the match to TRBD1 covers 7 bases. The trim removed 1 base at V and 3 bases at J, leaving 5 bases unmatched. This CDR3 has 16 amino acids. Germline CDR1 and CDR2: KGHSH and LQKENI. The CDR3, as DNA: TGTGCCAGCTCACCACGACTTGGACAGGACACCGGGGAGCTGTTTTTT. Translating it yields CASSPRLGQDTGELFF.

The genes are TRBV5-6 and TRBJ2-2; D ambiguous. The CDR3 is 14 amino acids. CDR1 and CDR2 (germline): SGHDT, YYEEEE. V lost 0 bases and J 6 bases, leaving 9 bases between the germline ends. The CDR3 region has the DNA TGTGCCAGCAGCTTGGTAGAGAGGCCCGGGGAGCTGTTTTTT. Translating it yields CASSLVERPGELFF. Together with reference TRBV5-6 and TRBJ2-2, the CDR3 gives the full variable domain: DAGVTQSPTHLIKTRGQQVTLRCSPKSGHDTVSWYQQALGQGPQFIFQYYEEEERQRGNFPDRFSGHQFPNYSSELNVNALLLGDSALYLCASSLVERPGELFFGEGSRLTVL.

The chain links TRBV7-9 to TRBJ2-7, with 10 bases matching TRBD2. Trimming cost V 4 bases and J 4 bases; bases outside gene matches: 7. The CDR3 is made up of 15 amino acids. Germline V gene sequence: CDR1 SEHNR, CDR2 FQNEAQ (reference sequence). CDR3 coding DNA: TGTGCCAGCAGCTCAGGACTAGCGGTGAGATACGAGCAGTACTTC. It codes for CASSSGLAVRYEQYF.

The chain carries TRBV7-3 and TRBJ2-7, with D maybe TRBD1 (6 bases). The CDR3 runs to 13 residues. Trimming pared 4 bases from V and 9 bases from J, leaving 16 bases between. The germline V gene has CDR1 SGHTA and CDR2 FQGTGA. In DNA form, the CDR3 reads TGTGCCAGCAGCTCCAGGGGAGACTCAAGGCAGTACTTC. Amino acid sequence: CASSSRGDSRQYF.

This clone was seen a single time. V usage is TRBV7-3 and J usage is TRBJ2-5; 9 bases map to TRBD1. Germline loops: CDR1 SGHTA, CDR2 FQGTGA. V dropped 5 bases and J dropped 4; count of bases not matched to a gene: 5. The CDR3 sequence is 14 residues long. The CDR3 sequence: CASSPGTGSETQYF. The CDR3, as DNA: TGTGCCAGCAGCCCCGGGACAGGGTCAGAGACCCAGTACTTC.

The CDR3 loop is CAWSPRGFTNYGYTF. For the CDR3, the DNA is TGTGCCTGGAGCCCTCGAGGCTTTACTAACTATGGCTACACCTTC. The chain has TRBV30 and TRBJ1-2; D call uncertain. CDR1 and CDR2 (germline): GTSNPN, SVGIG (reference sequence). The CDR3 contains 15 residues. The ends were cut back, 3 bases at V and 0 bases at J, with 14 bases in the middle.

The chain is built from TRBV6-1 and TRBJ2-1; 11 nucleotides align to TRBD2. The germline CDR1 and CDR2 sequences are MNHNS and SASEGT. The V and J ends lost 4 bases and 0 bases, in that order; junction bases with no gene match: 8. The CDR3 consists of 18 residues. CDR3 region: CASSGTSGWRSSYNEQFF. The CDR3 DNA reads TGTGCCAGCAGTGGGACTAGCGGGTGGAGAAGCTCCTACAATGAGCAGTTCTTC.

This sequence joins TRBV23-1 and TRBJ1-2, with 10 bases lining up with TRBD1. TRBV23-1 is an ORF; its function is uncertain. Trimming took 6 bases from V and 1 from J; bases not matched to a gene: 5. CDR3 length: 15 amino acids. The CDR3 reads CASRQGQGNNYGYTF. CDR3 DNA sequence: TGCGCCAGCAGGCAGGGACAGGGGAATAACTATGGCTACACCTTC.

This clone was seen only once. The chain employs TRBV9 and TRBJ2-7, with 9 bases identical to TRBD2. The trim removed 0 bases at V and 5 bases at J, leaving 3 bases unmatched. Germline CDR1 and CDR2: SGDLS and YYNGEE. The CDR3 has 14 residues. The CDR3 loop is CASSVEGLAHEQYF. CDR3 nucleotides: TGTGCCAGCAGCGTAGAGGGACTAGCCCACGAGCAGTACTTC.

V gene TRBV7-2 combines with J gene TRBJ1-5; no definite D call. The CDR3 runs to 15 residues. Germline CDR1 and CDR2: SGHTA and FQGNSA. The V end lost 5 bases, the J end lost 7 bases, and 18 bases lay between the germline ends. CDR3 sequence: CASSLGIGRGQPQHF. CDR3 nucleotide sequence: TGTGCCAGCAGCCTGGGAATAGGTCGAGGGCAGCCCCAGCATTTT.

J is TRBJ2-7 and V is TRBV11-2; 11 bases are shared with TRBD1. This CDR3 contains 14 residues. V dropped 5 bases and J dropped 2; count of bases not matched to a gene: 2. The germline V gene has CDR1 SGHAT and CDR2 FQNNGV. This CDR3 is CASSVGQGAYEQYF. The CDR3 nucleotides read TGTGCCAGCAGCGTGGGACAGGGGGCCTACGAGCAGTACTTC. The complete variable domain, with remaining parts taken from reference TRBV11-2 and TRBJ2-7, reads EAGVAQSPRYKIIEKRQSVAFWCNPISGHATLYWYQQILGQGPKLLIQFQNNGVVDDSQLPKDRFSAERLKGVDSTLKIQPAKLEDSAVYLCASSVGQGAYEQYFGPGTRLTVT.